This T cell receptor (beta chain) is from a study of tumor-infiltrating lymphocytes in primary liver carcinoma. The study's findings and limits: Only about 8-24% of top clones showed up in all five tumor regions.

For each extraction, RNA and DNA were obtained together from 20-30 mg of unsorted bulk tissue. Patients' primary liver carcinoma was surgically resected. Using a constant-region primer together with ProtoScript II reverse transcriptase, TCR beta cDNA was made from about 500 ng of total RNA. Slightly modified ARM-PCR served as the procedure for the TCR beta libraries. These libraries came from three rounds of nested multiplex PCR. TCRdb re-derived calls from the multiplex PCR reads in MiXCR, one entry per CDR3 protein. The sample lists over 35,000 distinct CDR3 sequences; 70% to 85% were seen once. Remarks on this clonotype: Its antigen remains unidentified. At one end, the junction sequence differs from germline, possibly due to a read error.

Sequencing used liver tumor tissue from sampling region 4. Subset noted: tumor region T4, right-lateral pole. This clonotype originated in a man aged 40-49 years with primary liver carcinoma and hepatitis B virus infection.

CDR3 in amino acids: CASSSPGRGGGYERYF. The CDR3 coding sequence is TGTGCCAGCAGTTCTCCGGGACGGGGAGGGGGCTACGAGCGGTACTTC. The J gene is TRBJ2-7, the V gene TRBV28; tentatively, D is TRBD1 or TRBD2 (7 bases each). In germline, CDR1 is MDHEN, CDR2 SYDVKM. This CDR3 comprises 16 residues. The full variable domain, in which reference TRBV28 and TRBJ2-7 provide the parts outside the CDR3, is DVKVTQSSRYLVKRTGEKVFLECVQDMDHENMFWYRQDPGLGLRLIYFSYDVKMKEKGDIPEGYSVSREKKERFSLILESASTNQTSMYLCASSSPGRGGGYERYFGPGTRLTVT.